The next 19 T cell receptor beta chains were all read from a single sample in a study of beta chain features in type 1 diabetes. Expressed TCRB transcripts were sequenced after all isolated RNA was converted to cDNA. Assay: immunoSEQ multiplex PCR; the TCRdb copy retains only in-frame clones and omits some. The profile shows approximately 170,000 clones, approximately 8% of them singletons. The antigens for these receptors are not known. Study outcomes and limitations: Researchers report that Type 1 diabetes patients had moderately but significantly shorter TCRB CDR3s across all four CD4+ subsets.

The sample taken for sequencing was central memory CD4+ T cells from blood. The receptors come from a man aged 18 to 30 with type 1 diabetes.

This clone was seen a few times. The chain carries TRBV28 and TRBJ2-3, with 8 positions matching TRBD2. From germline, CDR1 is MDHEN and CDR2 SYDVKM. The CDR3 loop spans 14 amino acids. Trimming removed 7 bases from V and 3 bases from J; junction bases left unmatched: 6. The CDR3 loop is CASIEAGATDTQYF. Written as DNA, the CDR3 is TGTGCCAGCATCGAAGCGGGGGCTACAGATACGCAGTATTTT.

This clone occurred a few times. This CDR3 is CASSYLSGNEKLFF. CDR3 DNA: TGTGCCAGCAGTTACTTATCCGGGAATGAAAAACTGTTTTTT. This chain uses TRBV6-6 with TRBJ1-4; D ambiguous. CDR3 length: 14 amino acids. From germline, CDR1 is MNHNY and CDR2 SVGAGI (reference sequence). V was shortened by 1 base and J by 5 bases, with 8 bases between the two germline ends.

CDR3 sequence: CATSGGNYNEQFF. Written as DNA, the CDR3 is TGTGCCACCAGCGGCGGGAATTACAATGAGCAGTTCTTC. The chain joins TRBV15 to TRBJ2-1, with D possibly being TRBD2 (6 bases). CDR1 and CDR2 (germline): LNHNV, YYDKDF (reference sequence). Trimming took 5 bases from V and 4 from J, leaving 9 bases between them. This CDR3 contains 13 residues.

The rearrangement joins TRBV27 to TRBJ2-1; the D gene is possibly TRBD1 (5 bases). V was clipped by 3 bases and J by 1 base, with 16 bases between them. CDR3 size: 17 residues. Looked up from germline, CDR1 is MNHEY and CDR2 is SMNVEV (reference sequence). The DNA for the CDR3 is TGTGCCAGCAGTTTCCGCCAGGGTCGAGGTTCCTACAATGAGCAGTTCTTC. Amino acid sequence: CASSFRQGRGSYNEQFF.

This clone appeared many times. This chain joins TRBV11-2 and TRBJ2-7, with 9 nucleotides matching TRBD1. The CDR3 extends over 13 amino acids. CDR1 is SGHAT, CDR2 FQNNGV, per germline. The V gene end was trimmed by 5 bases and the J gene end by 7 bases; junction bases not matched to a gene: 6. CDR3 nucleotides: TGTGCCAGCAGCGGACAGGGGCGGGGAGAGCAGTACTTC. Residues: CASSGQGRGEQYF.

This clone was picked up a small number of times. The chain has TRBV25-1 and TRBJ1-4; TRBD1 agrees at 7 bases. V shed 3 bases, J shed 8 bases, and the junction held 9 bases outside the gene matches. CDR1 is MGHDK and CDR2 is SYGVNS in the germline V gene. The CDR3 length is 15 residues. The CDR3 DNA follows: TGTGCCAGCAGTGACCCGACAGGGTTCACCGAAAAACTGTTTTTT. Its protein product is CASSDPTGFTEKLFF.

The V gene is TRBV29-1, the J gene TRBJ2-3; D is possibly TRBD1 (5 bases). CDR1 is SQVTM and CDR2 is ANQGSEA in the germline V gene. V dropped 4 bases and J dropped 6 bases, with 8 bases sitting between them. The CDR3 extends over 11 amino acids. CDR3 nucleotides: TGCAGCGTTGGGTACAGGGATACGCAGTATTTT. Protein product: CSVGYRDTQYF.

The chain combines TRBV4-2 with TRBJ2-7; 10 positions match TRBD1. CDR1 is LGHNA and CDR2 is YNFKEQ in the germline V gene. CDR3 length equals 15 residues. V was pared by 0 bases and J by 4 bases, with 3 bases of the junction left unmatched. CDR3 in amino acids: CASSQDRTGGYEQYF. Written as DNA, the CDR3 is TGTGCCAGCAGCCAAGATCGGACAGGGGGTTACGAGCAGTACTTC.

This chain uses TRBV7-2 with TRBJ2-1, with 9 bases lining up with TRBD2. The CDR3 has 14 residues. The trim removed 5 bases at V and 9 bases at J, leaving 8 bases unmatched. Germline CDR1 SGHTA, CDR2 FQGNSA. The CDR3 DNA reads TGTGCCAGCAGCCAGGGACTAGCTTATAGTGAGCAGTTCTTC. Its protein product is CASSQGLAYSEQFF.

Only a few counts were recorded for this clone. The chain is built from TRBV27 and TRBJ1-1; D gene unclear. V was cut by 4 bases and J by 5 bases, with 8 bases left in between. The CDR3 extends over 12 amino acids. Germline CDR1 and CDR2: MNHEY and SMNVEV (reference sequence). The CDR3: CASSSYATEAFF. CDR3 DNA sequence: TGTGCCAGCAGTTCCTACGCGACTGAAGCTTTCTTT.

The chain links TRBV7-2 to TRBJ2-5, with D perhaps TRBD1 (5 bases). The CDR3 spans 14 residues. V dropped 5 bases and J dropped 2 bases, with 12 bases sitting between them. Per germline, CDR1 SGHTA and CDR2 FQGNSA. CDR3 loop: CASSPSRAQETQYF. CDR3 coding DNA: TGTGCCAGCAGCCCCAGCAGGGCTCAAGAGACCCAGTACTTC.

The V call is TRBV9, the J call TRBJ2-3; 14 bases line up with TRBD2. The CDR3 runs to 16 residues. V lost 2 bases, J lost 5 bases, and 4 bases stayed unmatched. CDR1 and CDR2 from the germline V gene are SGDLS and YYNGEE. The CDR3 is CASSVGTSGSQDTQYF. Here the CDR3 DNA reads TGTGCCAGCAGCGTCGGGACTAGCGGGAGTCAAGATACGCAGTATTTT.

The CDR3 DNA follows: TGTGCCAGCAGCCCCAGATTTCGGGAGCCCCAGCATTTT. Protein: CASSPRFREPQHF. This sequence joins TRBV7-8 and TRBJ1-5; D unresolved. This CDR3 region has 13 residues. Per the germline V gene, CDR1 is SGHVS and CDR2 is FQNEAQ. The V end was cut by 5 bases, the J end by 8 bases, with 13 bases between.

The genes are TRBV27 and TRBJ2-3; 7 bases are a match to TRBD1. V lost 5 bases, J lost 3 bases, and 2 bases stayed unmatched. CDR1 and CDR2 from the germline V gene are MNHEY and SMNVEV (reference sequence). The CDR3 contains 13 residues. The CDR3 nucleotides read TGTGCCAGCAGTCAACAGGGGACAGATACGCAGTATTTT. It is translated as CASSQQGTDTQYF.

The chain joins TRBV19 to TRBJ1-1; no firm D call. V was clipped by 7 bases and J by 4 bases, with 13 bases between them. CDR3 length: 13 amino acids. Germline CDR1 and CDR2: LNHDA and SQIVND (reference sequence). The CDR3 spells CASIPGVGTEAFF. The CDR3 DNA is TGTGCCAGTATCCCGGGTGTTGGCACTGAAGCTTTCTTT.

This clone was seen a handful of times. The chain has TRBV18 and TRBJ2-3, with no clear D. V was cut by 5 bases and J by 1 base, with 13 bases left in between. Germline V gene sequence: CDR1 KGHSH, CDR2 LQKENI. The CDR3 has 15 residues. CDR3 nucleotides: TGTGCCAGCTCATCACTCTCGGGTGGCACAGATACGCAGTATTTT. Translating it yields CASSSLSGGTDTQYF.

The gene calls are TRBV9 and TRBJ2-3; 7 nucleotides line up with TRBD2. The CDR3 contains 16 residues. Looked up from germline, CDR1 is SGDLS and CDR2 is YYNGEE. The ends lost 0 bases at V and 2 bases at J; junction bases unmatched: 6. The CDR3 DNA sequence: TGTGCCAGCAGCGTAGGAGGACTAGGCGTCACAGATACGCAGTATTTT. Translation gives CASSVGGLGVTDTQYF. Variable domain in full (rest from reference TRBV9 and TRBJ2-3): DSGVTQTPKHLITATGQRVTLRCSPRSGDLSVYWYQQSLDQGLQFLIQYYNGEERAKGNILERFSAQQFPDLHSELNLSSLELGDSALYFCASSVGGLGVTDTQYFGPGTRLTVL.

There are a few counts of this clone. The chain is built from TRBV5-4 and TRBJ2-1, with 10 bases aligning to TRBD2. This CDR3 has 16 residues. CDR1 and CDR2 (germline): SGHNT, YYREEE (reference sequence). The J segment lost 5 bases and the V segment lost 4 bases, leaving 9 bases of the junction unmatched. The CDR3, as DNA: TGTGCCAGCAGCATGGGGGGAGCGGGAGGGCACAATGAGCAGTTCTTC. Protein product: CASSMGGAGGHNEQFF.

The rearrangement uses TRBV6-6 and TRBJ1-3; D ambiguous. The germline gives CDR1 MNHNY, CDR2 SVGAGI (reference sequence). V lost 6 bases and J 1 base, leaving 10 bases between the germline ends. This CDR3 has 14 residues. CDR3 residues: CASSIEYSGNTIYF. The CDR3 coding sequence is TGTGCCAGCAGCATAGAGTATTCTGGAAACACCATATATTTT.